This is a list of T cell receptor beta chains from one sample in a study of T-cell reconstitution after alpha-beta-depleted transplantation in children. A single record per CDR3 protein comes from TCRdb applying MiXCR to the PCR reads. The table records roughly 500,000 distinct CDR3 sequences, around 13% of them present only once. Sequenced here: PBMCs from the stem cell graft donor, sampled from the stem cell graft. The receptors come from a human donor who donated a stem cell graft to a child with combined immunodeficiency. Both conserved end residues are trimmed from each CDR3.

TRBV5-5 ASTAGEVIGTQY
TRBV12-3/TRBV12-4 ASSGDRRFYGYT
TRBV4-1 ASSRWTGGDEQF
TRBV4-1 ASSQQDRTLNEQF
TRBV9 ASSALSGGGSDTQY
TRBV5-1 ASSLMAGGNNEQF
TRBV6-5 ASSYSVVGQTNTEAF
TRBV11-1 ASSLASQPYNEQF
TRBV4-3 ASSQQPGGSNYGYT
TRBV12-3/TRBV12-4 ASSFLGAEAF
TRBV7-2 ASSAQTGASNQPQH
TRBV30 AFEDPTSKVYNEQF
TRBV9 ASSVDGGQGVNSPLH
TRBV27 ASSLWVGETQY
TRBV20-1 SATPRTGTHNEQF
TRBV7-3 ASSREGGSYNEQF
TRBV5-1 ASKRQGNTEAF
TRBV12-3/TRBV12-4 ASGPSFQGDTGELF
TRBV2 ASRLDRHNEKLF
TRBV20-1 SAPDRPQETQY
TRBV7-3 ASSSGQATGELF
TRBV18 ASSRAQANTGELF
TRBV6-5 ASSYGQSDYGQY
TRBV6-2/TRBV6-3 ASSSLAGEDEQF
TRBV10-3 AIKDSGNTIY
TRBV12-3/TRBV12-4 ASSLYEQF
TRBV6-2/TRBV6-3 ASSYEWSSPYGYT
TRBV21-1 ASSKGAGSQETQY
TRBV29-1 SVDLAGGPSSTDTQY
TRBV4-2 ASSQVITSTDTQY
TRBV7-2 ASSLSRGAFTDTQY
TRBV21-1 ASSAYDRVNTEAF
TRBV20-1 SARYIYNEQF
TRBV10-3 ASQSSGSSYEQY
TRBV28 ASLNLDSGFNEQF